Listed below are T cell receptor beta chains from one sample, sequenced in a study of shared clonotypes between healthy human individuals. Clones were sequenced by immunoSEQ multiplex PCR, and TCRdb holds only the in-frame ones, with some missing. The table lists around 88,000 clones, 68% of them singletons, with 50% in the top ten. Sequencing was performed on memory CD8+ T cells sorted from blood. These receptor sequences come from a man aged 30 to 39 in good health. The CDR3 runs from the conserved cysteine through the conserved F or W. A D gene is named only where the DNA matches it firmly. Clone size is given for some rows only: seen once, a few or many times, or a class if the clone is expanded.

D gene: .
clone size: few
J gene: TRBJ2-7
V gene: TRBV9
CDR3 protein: CASSGGDYEQYF
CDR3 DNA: TGTGCCAGCAGCGGGGGAGACTACGAGCAGTACTTC

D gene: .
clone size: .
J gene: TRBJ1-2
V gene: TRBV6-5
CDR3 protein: CASSSGTLVGGYTF
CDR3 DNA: TGTGCCAGCAGTTCTGGGACCCTCGTTGGGGGCTACACCTTC

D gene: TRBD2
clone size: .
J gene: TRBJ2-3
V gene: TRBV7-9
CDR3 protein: CASTTTQLAGDRTDTQYF
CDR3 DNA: TGTGCCAGCACCACTACCCAACTAGCGGGAGACCGCACAGATACGCAGTATTTT

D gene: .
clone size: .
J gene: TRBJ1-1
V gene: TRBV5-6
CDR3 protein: CASSLMVVRAIGNTEAFF
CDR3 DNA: TGTGCCAGCAGCTTGATGGTAGTCCGGGCCATAGGGAACACTGAAGCTTTCTTT

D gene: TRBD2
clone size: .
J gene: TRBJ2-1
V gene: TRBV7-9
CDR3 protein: CASSPVLAGGNEQFF
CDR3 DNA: TGTGCCAGCAGCCCCGTACTAGCGGGAGGCAATGAGCAGTTCTTC

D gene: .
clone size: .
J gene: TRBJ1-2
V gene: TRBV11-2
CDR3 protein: CASSLAGAPFF
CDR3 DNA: TGTGCCAGCAGCTTGGCGGGGGCTCCTTTCTTC

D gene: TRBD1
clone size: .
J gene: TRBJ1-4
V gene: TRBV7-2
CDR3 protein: CASSPTGGREKLFF
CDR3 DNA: TGTGCCAGCAGCCCGACAGGGGGCAGGGAAAAACTGTTTTTT

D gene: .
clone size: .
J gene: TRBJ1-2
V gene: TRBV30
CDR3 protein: CAWSSGGAHGYGYTF
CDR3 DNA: TGTGCCTGGAGCAGTGGGGGGGCTCATGGCTATGGCTACACCTTC

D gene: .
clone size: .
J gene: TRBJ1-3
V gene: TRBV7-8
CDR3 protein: CASSLLDRESGNTIYF
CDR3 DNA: TGTGCCAGCAGCTTATTGGACAGAGAATCTGGAAACACCATATATTTT

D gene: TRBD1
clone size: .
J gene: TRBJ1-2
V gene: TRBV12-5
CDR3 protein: CASGLGTGGNYGYTF
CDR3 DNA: TGTGCTAGTGGTTTGGGGACAGGGGGAAACTATGGCTACACCTTC

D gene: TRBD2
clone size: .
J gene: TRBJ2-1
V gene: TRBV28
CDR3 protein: CASRHGGSSYNEQFF
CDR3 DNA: TGTGCCAGCAGGCATGGCGGGAGCTCCTACAATGAGCAGTTCTTC

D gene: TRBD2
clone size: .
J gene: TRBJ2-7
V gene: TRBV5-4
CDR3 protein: CASSRGLAGDYEQYF
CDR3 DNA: TGTGCCAGCAGCCGGGGACTAGCGGGGGATTACGAGCAGTACTTC

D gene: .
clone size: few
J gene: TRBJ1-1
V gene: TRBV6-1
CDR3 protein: CAANEAFF
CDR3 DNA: TGTGCCGCAAATGAAGCTTTCTTT

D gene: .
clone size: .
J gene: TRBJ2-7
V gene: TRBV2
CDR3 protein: CASSELRVLSYEQYF
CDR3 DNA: TGTGCCAGCAGTGAACTCAGGGTCCTCTCCTACGAGCAGTACTTC

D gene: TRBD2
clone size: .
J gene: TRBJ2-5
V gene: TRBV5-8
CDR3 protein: CASSFWGGHQETQYF
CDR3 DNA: TGTGCCAGCAGCTTCTGGGGGGGACACCAAGAGACCCAGTACTTC

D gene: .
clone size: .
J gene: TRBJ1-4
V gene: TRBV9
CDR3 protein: CASSDGTVGLNEKLFF
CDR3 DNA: TGTGCCAGCAGTGACGGCACGGTCGGTCTTAATGAAAAACTGTTTTTT

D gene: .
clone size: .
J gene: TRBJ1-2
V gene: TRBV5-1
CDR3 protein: CASSSAGIHGREYPNYGYTF
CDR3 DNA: TGCGCCAGCAGCTCCGCAGGGATTCATGGGCGGGAATATCCTAACTATGGCTACACCTTC

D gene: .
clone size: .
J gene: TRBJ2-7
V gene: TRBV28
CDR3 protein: CASSQDNYEQYF
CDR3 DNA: TGTGCCAGCAGTCAGGATAACTACGAGCAGTACTTC

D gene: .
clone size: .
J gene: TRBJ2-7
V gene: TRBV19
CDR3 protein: CASSIYVGYEQYF
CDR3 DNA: TGTGCCAGTAGTATTTATGTGGGCTACGAGCAGTACTTC

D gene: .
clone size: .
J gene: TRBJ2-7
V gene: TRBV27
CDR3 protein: CASSLGPPYEQYF
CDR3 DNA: TGTGCCAGCAGTTTGGGTCCCCCCTACGAGCAGTACTTC

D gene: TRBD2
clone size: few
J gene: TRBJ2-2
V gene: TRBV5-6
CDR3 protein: CASSFGAGVFTGELFF
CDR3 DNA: TGTGCCAGCAGCTTCGGAGCGGGAGTTTTCACCGGGGAGCTGTTTTTT

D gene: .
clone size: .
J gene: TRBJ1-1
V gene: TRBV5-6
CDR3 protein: CASSEAVGNREAFF
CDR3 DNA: TGTGCCAGCAGCGAGGCAGTGGGGAACCGTGAAGCTTTCTTT

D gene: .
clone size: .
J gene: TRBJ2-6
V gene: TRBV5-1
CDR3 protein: CASSLKTGRTAGANVLTF
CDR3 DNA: TGCGCCAGCAGCTTGAAGACGGGAAGGACTGCTGGGGCCAACGTCCTGACTTTC

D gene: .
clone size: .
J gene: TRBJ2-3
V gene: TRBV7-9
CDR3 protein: CASSHGPRGPDTQYF
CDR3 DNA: TGTGCCAGCAGCCATGGACCCCGAGGGCCAGATACGCAGTATTTT

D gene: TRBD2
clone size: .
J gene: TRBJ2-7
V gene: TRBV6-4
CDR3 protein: CASSESGSSYEQYF
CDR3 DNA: TGTGCCAGCAGTGAAAGCGGGAGCAGTTACGAGCAGTACTTC

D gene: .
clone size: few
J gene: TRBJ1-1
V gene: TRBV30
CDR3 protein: CAWTGSNTEAFF
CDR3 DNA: TGTGCCTGGACAGGGAGCAACACTGAAGCTTTCTTT

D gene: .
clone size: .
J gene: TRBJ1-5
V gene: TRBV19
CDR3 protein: CASSIRALGNQPQHF
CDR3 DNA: TGTGCCAGTAGTATCCGGGCCCTTGGCAATCAGCCCCAGCATTTT

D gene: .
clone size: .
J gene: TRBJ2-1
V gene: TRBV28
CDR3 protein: CASTQPTISYNEQFF
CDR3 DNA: TGTGCCAGCACCCAACCGACAATCTCCTACAATGAGCAGTTCTTC

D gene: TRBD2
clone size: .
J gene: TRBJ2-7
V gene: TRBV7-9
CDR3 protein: CAVGTSDTYEQYF
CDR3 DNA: TGTGCTGTGGGGACTAGCGATACCTACGAGCAGTACTTC

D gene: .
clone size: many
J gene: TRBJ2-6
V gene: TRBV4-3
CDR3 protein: CASSQEAGSGANVLTF
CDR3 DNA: TGCGCCAGCAGCCAAGAAGCAGGGTCTGGGGCCAACGTCCTGACTTTC

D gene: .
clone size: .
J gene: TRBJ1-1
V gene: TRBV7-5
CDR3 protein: CASSYENTEAFF
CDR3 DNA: TGTGCCAGCAGCTATGAGAACACTGAAGCTTTCTTT

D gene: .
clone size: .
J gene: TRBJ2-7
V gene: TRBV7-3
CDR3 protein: CASSLISGEQYF
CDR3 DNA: TGTGCCAGCAGCTTAATCTCAGGCGAGCAGTACTTC

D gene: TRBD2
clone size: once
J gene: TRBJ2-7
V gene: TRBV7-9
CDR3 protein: CASSLGGGEQYF
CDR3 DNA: TGTGCCAGCAGCTTAGGCGGGGGCGAGCAGTACTTC

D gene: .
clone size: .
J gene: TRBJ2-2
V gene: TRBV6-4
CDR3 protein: CASSERVPGELFF
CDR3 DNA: TGTGCCAGCAGTGAAAGGGTCCCCGGGGAGCTGTTTTTT

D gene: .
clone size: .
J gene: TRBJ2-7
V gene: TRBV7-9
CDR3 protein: CASSSAVGAHEQYF
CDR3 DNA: TGTGCCAGCAGCTCCGCAGTGGGGGCCCACGAGCAGTACTTC

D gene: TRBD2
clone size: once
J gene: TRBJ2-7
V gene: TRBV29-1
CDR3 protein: CSVEEMAGGPTYEQYF
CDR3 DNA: TGCAGCGTTGAAGAGATGGCGGGAGGGCCGACCTACGAGCAGTACTTC

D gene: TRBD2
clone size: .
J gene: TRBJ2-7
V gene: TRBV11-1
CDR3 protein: CASSNTSGLVSYEQYF
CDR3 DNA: TGTGCCAGCAGCAACACCTCGGGACTAGTCTCCTACGAGCAGTACTTC

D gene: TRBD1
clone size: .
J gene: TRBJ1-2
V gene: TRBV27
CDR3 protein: CASSSLRDRGHYGYTF
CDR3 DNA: TGTGCCAGCAGTTCCCTCCGGGACAGGGGGCACTATGGCTACACCTTC

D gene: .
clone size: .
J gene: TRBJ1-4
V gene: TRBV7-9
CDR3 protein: CASSLPGARALFF
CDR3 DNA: TGTGCCAGCAGCTTACCGGGGGCCCGAGCTCTGTTTTTT

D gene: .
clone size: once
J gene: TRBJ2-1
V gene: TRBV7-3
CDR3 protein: CASSLRQGGQGNEQFF
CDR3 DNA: TGTGCCAGCAGCTTAAGGCAGGGTGGGCAAGGAAATGAGCAGTTCTTC

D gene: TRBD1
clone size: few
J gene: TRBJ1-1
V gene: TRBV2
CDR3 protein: CASSGGTGTEAFF
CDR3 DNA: TGTGCCAGCAGCGGAGGGACAGGTACTGAAGCTTTCTTT

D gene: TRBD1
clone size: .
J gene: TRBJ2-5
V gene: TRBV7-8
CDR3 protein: CASSQIGTGETQYF
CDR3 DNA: TGTGCCAGCAGCCAAATTGGGACAGGGGAGACCCAGTACTTC

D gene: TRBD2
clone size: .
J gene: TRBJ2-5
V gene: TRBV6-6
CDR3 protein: CASSPGLAEPQETQYF
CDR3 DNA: TGTGCCAGCAGCCCGGGACTAGCGGAGCCCCAAGAGACCCAGTACTTC

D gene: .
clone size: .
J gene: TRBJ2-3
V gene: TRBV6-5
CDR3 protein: CASSYLGGTGTDTQYF
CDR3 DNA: TGTGCCAGCAGTTACTTGGGGGGAACGGGCACAGATACGCAGTATTTT

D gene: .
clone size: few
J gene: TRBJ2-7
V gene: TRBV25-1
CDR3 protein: CASTDPQADSYEQYF
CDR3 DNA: TGTGCCAGCACCGATCCCCAGGCTGACTCCTACGAGCAGTACTTC